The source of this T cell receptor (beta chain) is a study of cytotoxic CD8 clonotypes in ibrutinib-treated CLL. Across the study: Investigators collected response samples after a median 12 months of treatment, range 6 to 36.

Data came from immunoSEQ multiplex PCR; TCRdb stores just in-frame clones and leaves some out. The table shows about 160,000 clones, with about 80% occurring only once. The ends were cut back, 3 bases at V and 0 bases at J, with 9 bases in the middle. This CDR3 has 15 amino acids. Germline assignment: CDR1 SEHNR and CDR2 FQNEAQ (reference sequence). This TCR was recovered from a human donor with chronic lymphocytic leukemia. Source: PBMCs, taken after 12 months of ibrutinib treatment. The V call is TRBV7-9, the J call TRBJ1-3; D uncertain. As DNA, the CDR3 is TGTGCCAGCAGCTTGTCGCCAGGCTCTGGAAACACCATATATTTT. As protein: CASSLSPGSGNTIYF.